This T cell receptor beta chain was captured by sequencing in a study of low-dose radiotherapy and immunotherapy resistance in tumors. Primers targeting TRAV and TRBV primed first-strand cDNA, covering alpha and beta chains. PCR amplification of the TCRs was performed with Phusion for 20 PCR cycles, and it relied on a constant-region primer together with a V-primer adapter. TCRdb re-called the reads with MiXCR, one entry per CDR3 protein. The sample lists roughly 76,000 distinct CDR3 sequences; over 15% were seen once. Time point specified: before trial treatment. With 1 base clipped from V and 2 bases from J, the junction kept 13 bases outside the gene matches. There are 18 residues in the CDR3. Germline values: CDR1 SGHTA, CDR2 FQGTGA.

This sequence originates from a male donor with prostate cancer. Source: PBMCs, taken before treatment. The chain carries TRBV7-3 and TRBJ2-5, with 7 bases fitting TRBD1. CDR3 sequence reads: CASSLSPRLGGGQETQYF. The DNA for the CDR3 is TGTGCCAGCAGCTTAAGCCCCCGTTTAGGGGGCGGGCAAGAGACCCAGTACTTC.